This record covers a single TCR beta chain. Sequencing was performed with immunoSEQ multiplex PCR; in TCRdb, only in-frame clones are kept and a portion is missing. This repertoire shows about 140,000 clones, 65% to 80% found once; its top ten account for 1.9%. This entry comes from a study of blood T cell repertoires in COVID-19. V lost 1 base and J lost 9; bases outside the gene matches: 9. Germline CDR1 SGHVS, CDR2 FQNEAQ. This CDR3 is built from 15 residues. This clonotype originated in a woman aged 55-70 years with acute or convalescent COVID-19. V usage is TRBV7-8 and J usage is TRBJ2-1, with TRBD2 matching 7 bases. The source material was peripheral blood. DNA for the CDR3: TGTGCCAGCAGCTTAGGTCGGGGAGGGCGGGGTGAGCAGTTCTTC. As protein: CASSLGRGGRGEQFF.